One sample yielded the 8 T cell receptor beta chains listed below, sequenced in a study of beta chain features in type 1 diabetes. These receptors are not linked to any known antigen. Study-wide results and limits: Type 1 diabetes patients had moderately but significantly shorter TCRB CDR3s in all four CD4+ subsets.

Expressed TCRB transcripts were sequenced, since all the RNA that had been isolated was reverse transcribed. Data came from immunoSEQ multiplex PCR; TCRdb stores just in-frame clones and leaves some out. The sample shows hundreds of thousands of clones, roughly a tenth of them seen only once. The sequencing input was naive CD4+ T cells from blood. The receptors come from a man aged 30 to 39 with type 1 diabetes.

There are a few counts of this clone. J is TRBJ1-4 and V is TRBV30; D is unresolved. There are 11 residues in the CDR3. The ends were cut back, 2 bases at V and 7 bases at J, with 5 bases in the middle. CDR1 GTSNPN and CDR2 SVGIG come from the germline V gene (reference sequence). The CDR3 DNA reads TGTGCCTGGAGTAACAGTGAAAAACTGTTTTTT. This sequence encodes CAWSNSEKLFF. Filled out from reference TRBV30 and TRBJ1-4, the complete variable domain reads SQTIHQWPATLVQPVGSPLSLECTVEGTSNPNLYWYRQAAGRGLQLLFYSVGIGQISSEVPQNLSASRPQDRQFILSSKKLLLSDSGFYLCAWSNSEKLFFGSGTQLSVL.

This clone was seen a handful of times. This chain joins TRBV7-3 and TRBJ2-3; no clear D. This CDR3 spans 13 amino acids. Trimming stripped 2 bases from V and 2 bases from J, with 5 bases between. Germline V lookup: CDR1 SGHTA, CDR2 FQGTGA. The CDR3 loop reads CASSLFSTDTQYF. The CDR3 region has the DNA TGTGCCAGCAGCTTATTCTCCACAGATACGCAGTATTTT. The full variable domain, in which reference TRBV7-3 and TRBJ2-3 provide the parts outside the CDR3, is GAGVSQTPSNKVTEKGKYVELRCDPISGHTALYWYRQSLGQGPEFLIYFQGTGAADDSGLPNDRFFAVRPEGSVSTLKIQRTERGDSAVYLCASSLFSTDTQYFGPGTRLTVL.

The chain recombines TRBV14 with TRBJ1-4; 7 bases agree with TRBD1. CDR3 length: 12 residues. Trimming cost V 5 bases and J 8 bases; bases outside gene matches: 2. Germline V CDR1 and CDR2: SGHDN, FVKESK. The CDR3 DNA follows: TGTGCCAGCAGCGCCAGGGGGGAAAAACTGTTTTTT. Protein sequence: CASSARGEKLFF.

This clone occurred a few times. J is TRBJ1-6 and V is TRBV6-6; 7 bases fit TRBD1. The CDR3 is made up of 14 amino acids. V lost 5 bases and J lost 8; bases outside the gene matches: 6. The germline CDR1 and CDR2 sequences are MNHNY and SVGAGI (reference sequence). CDR3 in amino acids: CASSTQTGHSPLHF. The CDR3 DNA reads TGTGCCAGCAGTACACAGACAGGGCATTCACCCCTCCACTTT.

This clone was counted only a few times. This rearrangement joins TRBV18 to TRBJ2-1; a possible D gene is TRBD1 (5 bases). CDR3 length equals 14 residues. V shed 3 bases and J shed 4 bases, with 10 bases lying between them. CDR1 and CDR2 (germline): KGHSH, LQKENI. The CDR3 reads CASSPTGLYNEQFF. DNA for the CDR3: TGTGCCAGCTCACCTACAGGTCTATACAATGAGCAGTTCTTC.

The CDR3 sequence is CAWRQLTDQPEQYF. The DNA for the CDR3 is TGTGCCTGGAGGCAGCTGACAGACCAACCCGAGCAGTACTTC. V is TRBV30 and J is TRBJ2-5; D may be TRBD1 (5 bases). Gene TRBJ2-7 matches the end of the DNA better, so the J call may be wrong. Germline CDR1 GTSNPN, CDR2 SVGIG (reference sequence). CDR3 length equals 14 residues.

This clone was counted only a few times. The chain employs TRBV28 and TRBJ1-2; weak D call: TRBD1 (5 bases). Trimming left V 6 bases short and J 4 bases short, with 12 bases between. This CDR3 spans 13 amino acids. CDR1 and CDR2 from the germline V gene are MDHEN and SYDVKM. The CDR3, as DNA: TGTGCCAGCAGCCTTTCTCAGGGCTATGGCTACACCTTC. Translation: CASSLSQGYGYTF.

This sequence joins TRBV19 and TRBJ2-4, with 9 bases matching TRBD2. CDR1 LNHDA and CDR2 SQIVND come from the germline V gene (reference sequence). V was clipped by 5 bases and J by 6 bases; unmatched bases: 11. The CDR3 extends over 16 amino acids. The CDR3 here is CASSSKAGGHINIQYF. The CDR3 coding sequence is TGTGCCAGTAGTTCCAAAGCGGGGGGACACATAAACATTCAGTACTTC.